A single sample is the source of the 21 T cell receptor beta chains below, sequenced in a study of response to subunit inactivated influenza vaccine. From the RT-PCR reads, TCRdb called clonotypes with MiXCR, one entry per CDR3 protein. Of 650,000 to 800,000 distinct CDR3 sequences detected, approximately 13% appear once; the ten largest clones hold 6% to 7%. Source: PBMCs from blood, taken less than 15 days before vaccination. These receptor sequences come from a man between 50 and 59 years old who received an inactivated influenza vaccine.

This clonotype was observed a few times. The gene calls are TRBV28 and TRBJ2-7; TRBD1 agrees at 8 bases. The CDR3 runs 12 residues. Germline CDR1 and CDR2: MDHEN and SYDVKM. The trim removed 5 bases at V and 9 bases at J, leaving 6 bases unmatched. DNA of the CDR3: TGTGCCAGCAGTCTCGGACAGGGAGTGCAGTACTTC. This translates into CASSLGQGVQYF.

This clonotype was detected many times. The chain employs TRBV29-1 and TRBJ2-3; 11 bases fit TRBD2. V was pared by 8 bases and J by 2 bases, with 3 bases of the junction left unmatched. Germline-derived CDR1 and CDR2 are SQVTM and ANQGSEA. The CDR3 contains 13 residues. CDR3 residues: CSLSGRATDTQYF. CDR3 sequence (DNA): TGCAGCCTTAGCGGGAGGGCCACAGATACGCAGTATTTT.

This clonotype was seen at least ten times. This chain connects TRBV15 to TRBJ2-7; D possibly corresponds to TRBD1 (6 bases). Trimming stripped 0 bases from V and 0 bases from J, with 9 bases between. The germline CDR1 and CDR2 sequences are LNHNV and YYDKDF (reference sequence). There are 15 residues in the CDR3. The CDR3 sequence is CATSRDRGYSYEQYF. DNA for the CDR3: TGTGCCACCAGCAGAGACAGGGGATACTCCTACGAGCAGTACTTC.

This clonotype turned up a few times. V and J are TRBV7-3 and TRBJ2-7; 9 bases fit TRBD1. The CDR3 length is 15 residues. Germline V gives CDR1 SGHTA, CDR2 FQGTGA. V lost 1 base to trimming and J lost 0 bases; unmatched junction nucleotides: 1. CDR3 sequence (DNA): TGTGCCAGCAGCTTAAGGGACAGGGACTCCTACGAGCAGTACTTC. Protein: CASSLRDRDSYEQYF. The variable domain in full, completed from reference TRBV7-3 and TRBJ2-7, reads GAGVSQTPSNKVTEKGKYVELRCDPISGHTALYWYRQSLGQGPEFLIYFQGTGAADDSGLPNDRFFAVRPEGSVSTLKIQRTERGDSAVYLCASSLRDRDSYEQYFGPGTRLTVT.

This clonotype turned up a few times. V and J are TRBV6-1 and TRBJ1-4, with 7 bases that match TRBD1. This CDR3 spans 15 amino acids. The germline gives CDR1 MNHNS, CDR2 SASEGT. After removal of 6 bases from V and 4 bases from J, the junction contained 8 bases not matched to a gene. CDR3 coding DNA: TGTGCCAGCAGAACAACTGGGACAGTTAATGAAAAACTGTTTTTT. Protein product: CASRTTGTVNEKLFF.

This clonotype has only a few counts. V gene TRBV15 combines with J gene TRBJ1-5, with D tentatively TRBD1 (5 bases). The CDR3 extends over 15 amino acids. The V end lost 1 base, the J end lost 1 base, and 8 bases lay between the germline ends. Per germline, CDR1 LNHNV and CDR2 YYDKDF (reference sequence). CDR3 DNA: TGTGCCACCAGCAGAGGCCGGGACAGCAATCAGCCCCAGCATTTT. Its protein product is CATSRGRDSNQPQHF.

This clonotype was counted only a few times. The CDR3 reads CASSQSEGALQPQHF. In DNA form, the CDR3 reads TGTGCCAGCAGCCAATCGGAGGGGGCCCTTCAGCCCCAGCATTTT. The genes are TRBV16 and TRBJ1-5, with 7 bases identical to TRBD1. Germline CDR1 and CDR2: KGHSY and FQNENV. The V gene end was trimmed by 0 bases and the J gene end by 6 bases; junction bases not matched to a gene: 5. The CDR3 spans 15 residues. Looking up the rest from reference TRBV16 and TRBJ1-5 gives the full variable domain: GEEVAQTPKHLVRGEGQKAKLYCAPIKGHSYVFWYQQVLKNEFKFLISFQNENVFDETGMPKERFSAKCLPNSPCSLEIQATKLEDSAVYFCASSQSEGALQPQHFGDGTRLSIL.

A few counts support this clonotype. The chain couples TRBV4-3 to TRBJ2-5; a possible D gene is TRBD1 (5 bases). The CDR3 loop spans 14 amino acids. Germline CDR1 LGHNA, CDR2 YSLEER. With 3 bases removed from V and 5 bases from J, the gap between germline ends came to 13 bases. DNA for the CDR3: TGCGCCAGCAGCCAGAGGAACAGGCGGGAGACCCAGTACTTC. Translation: CASSQRNRRETQYF.

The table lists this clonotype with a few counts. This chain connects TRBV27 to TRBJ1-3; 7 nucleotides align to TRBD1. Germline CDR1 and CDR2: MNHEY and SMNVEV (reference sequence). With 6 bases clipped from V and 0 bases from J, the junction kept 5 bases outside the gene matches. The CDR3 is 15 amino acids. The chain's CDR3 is CASSPDRASGNTIYF. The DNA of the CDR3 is TGTGCCAGCAGCCCAGACAGGGCCTCTGGAAACACCATATATTTT.

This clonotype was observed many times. The CDR3 region is CASSQDRREKLFF. DNA for the CDR3: TGCGCCAGCAGCCAAGATCGACGGGAAAAACTGTTTTTT. The chain uses TRBV4-3 and TRBJ1-4; D gene uncertain. CDR1 and CDR2 from the germline V gene are LGHNA and YSLEER. The CDR3 spans 13 residues. Trimming shortened V by 0 bases and J by 8 bases, and 7 bases separated the two germline ends.

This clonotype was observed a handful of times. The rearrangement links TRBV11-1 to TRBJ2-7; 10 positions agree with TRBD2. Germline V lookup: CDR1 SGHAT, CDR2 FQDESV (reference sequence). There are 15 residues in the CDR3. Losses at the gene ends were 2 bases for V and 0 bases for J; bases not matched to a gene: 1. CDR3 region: CASSLTSGISYEQYF. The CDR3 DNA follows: TGTGCCAGCAGCTTAACTAGCGGGATCTCCTACGAGCAGTACTTC.

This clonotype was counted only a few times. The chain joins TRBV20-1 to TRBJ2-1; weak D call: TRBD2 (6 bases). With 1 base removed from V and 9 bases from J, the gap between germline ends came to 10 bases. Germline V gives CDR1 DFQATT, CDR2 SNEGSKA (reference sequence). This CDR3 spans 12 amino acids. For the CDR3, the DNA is TGCAGTGCTAGAGCGGAGGGCTCTGAGCAGTTCTTC. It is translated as CSARAEGSEQFF.

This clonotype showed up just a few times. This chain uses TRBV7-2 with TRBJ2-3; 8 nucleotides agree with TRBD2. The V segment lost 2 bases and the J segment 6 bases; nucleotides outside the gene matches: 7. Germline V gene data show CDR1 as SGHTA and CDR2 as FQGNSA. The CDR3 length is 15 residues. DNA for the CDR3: TGTGCCAGCAGCTTACGCGGGGGGCCCCAGGATACGCAGTATTTT. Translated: CASSLRGGPQDTQYF.

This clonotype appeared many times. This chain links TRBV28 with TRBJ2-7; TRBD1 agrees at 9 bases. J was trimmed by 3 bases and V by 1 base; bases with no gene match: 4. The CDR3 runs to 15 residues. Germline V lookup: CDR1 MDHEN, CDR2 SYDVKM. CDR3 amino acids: CASSLSSGQGYEQYF. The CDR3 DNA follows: TGTGCCAGCAGTTTATCTTCGGGACAGGGCTACGAGCAGTACTTC.

Here the CDR3 DNA reads TGTGCCAGCAGCATGACAGGGATGAACACCGGGGAGCTGTTTTTT. This encodes CASSMTGMNTGELFF. This chain connects TRBV5-6 to TRBJ2-2, with 7 bases identical to TRBD1. Germline V lookup: CDR1 SGHDT, CDR2 YYEEEE. Trimming removed 4 bases from V and 1 base from J; junction bases left unmatched: 4. The CDR3 totals 15 residues.

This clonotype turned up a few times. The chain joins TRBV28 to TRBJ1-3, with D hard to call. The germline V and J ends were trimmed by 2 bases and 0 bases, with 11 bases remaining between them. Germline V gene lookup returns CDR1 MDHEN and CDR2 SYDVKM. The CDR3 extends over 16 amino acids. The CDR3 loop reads CASSLKVLGSGNTIYF. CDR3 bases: TGTGCCAGCAGTTTAAAGGTTTTAGGCTCTGGAAACACCATATATTTT.

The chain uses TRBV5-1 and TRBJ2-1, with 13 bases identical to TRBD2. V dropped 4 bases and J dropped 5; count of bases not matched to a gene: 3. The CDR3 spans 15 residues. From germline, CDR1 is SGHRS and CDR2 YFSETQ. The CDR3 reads CASSPGTSGDNEQFF. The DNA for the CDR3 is TGCGCCAGCAGCCCAGGGACTAGCGGGGACAATGAGCAGTTCTTC.

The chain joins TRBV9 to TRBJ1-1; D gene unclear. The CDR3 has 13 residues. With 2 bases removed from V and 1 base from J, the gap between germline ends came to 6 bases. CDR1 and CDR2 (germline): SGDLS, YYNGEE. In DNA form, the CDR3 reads TGTGCCAGCAGCGTCGACAAGAACACTGAAGCTTTCTTT. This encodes CASSVDKNTEAFF.

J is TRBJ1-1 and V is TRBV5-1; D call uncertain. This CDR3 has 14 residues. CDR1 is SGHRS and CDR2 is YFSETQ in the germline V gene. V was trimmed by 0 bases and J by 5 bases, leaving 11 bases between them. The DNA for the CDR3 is TGCGCCAGCAGCTTGGCTCAGAGTAGAACTGAAGCTTTCTTT. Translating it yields CASSLAQSRTEAFF.

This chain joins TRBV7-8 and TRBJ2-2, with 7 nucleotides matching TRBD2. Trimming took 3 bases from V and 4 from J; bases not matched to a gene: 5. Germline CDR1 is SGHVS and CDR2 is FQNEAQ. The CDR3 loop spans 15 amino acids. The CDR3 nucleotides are TGTGCCAGCAGCTTGGGAAGCGGGACCACCGGGGAGCTGTTTTTT. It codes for CASSLGSGTTGELFF.

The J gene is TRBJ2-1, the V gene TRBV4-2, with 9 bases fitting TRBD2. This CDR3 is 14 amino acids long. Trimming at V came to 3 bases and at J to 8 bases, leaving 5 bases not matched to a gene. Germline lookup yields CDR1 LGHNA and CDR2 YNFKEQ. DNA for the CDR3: TGTGCCAGCAGCCAGGGACTAGCCGAGTATGAGCAGTTCTTC. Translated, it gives CASSQGLAEYEQFF.